This T cell receptor beta chain was sequenced during a study of early stage breast cancer tumors. Whole-study context: Average read coverage per sample was 7.5 to 10-fold.

The CDR3 loop spans 15 amino acids. V was clipped by 1 base and J by 0 bases, with 6 bases between them. Germline V CDR1 and CDR2: SGHNT, YENEEA. TCRdb's table, derived via immunoSEQ multiplex PCR, lists solely in-frame clones and lacks some. The table shows more than 55,000 clones, with roughly 80% occurring only once. The origin of this receptor is a young adult with breast cancer. Material for sequencing was blood. The rearrangement links TRBV11-3 to TRBJ2-2; D gene uncertain. The CDR3 DNA sequence: TGTGCCAGCAGCTTAGTACGGGCGAACACCGGGGAGCTGTTTTTT. Translation: CASSLVRANTGELFF.